This record concerns one T cell receptor beta chain sequence. This specimen comes from a study of cytomegalovirus exposure and HLA in healthy donors. The V gene end was trimmed by 5 bases and the J gene end by 1 base; junction bases not matched to a gene: 5. The germline CDR1 and CDR2 sequences are MRHNA and SNTAGT. The CDR3 extends over 15 amino acids. PCR was performed using 60 Vbeta and 13 Jbeta primers. Produced via immunoSEQ multiplex PCR; TCRdb's table is partial and in-frame only. The sample lists 150,000 to 250,000 clones, 82% occurring once. Sequenced input: PBMCs. This receptor was identified in a woman aged 45 to 65 in good health and CMV-seropositive. This sequence joins TRBV6-4 and TRBJ2-1, with TRBD2 identical over 7 bases. The CDR3 DNA follows: TGTGCCAGCAGTAAGGAACTAGCGTCCTACAATGAGCAGTTCTTC. It translates to CASSKELASYNEQFF.